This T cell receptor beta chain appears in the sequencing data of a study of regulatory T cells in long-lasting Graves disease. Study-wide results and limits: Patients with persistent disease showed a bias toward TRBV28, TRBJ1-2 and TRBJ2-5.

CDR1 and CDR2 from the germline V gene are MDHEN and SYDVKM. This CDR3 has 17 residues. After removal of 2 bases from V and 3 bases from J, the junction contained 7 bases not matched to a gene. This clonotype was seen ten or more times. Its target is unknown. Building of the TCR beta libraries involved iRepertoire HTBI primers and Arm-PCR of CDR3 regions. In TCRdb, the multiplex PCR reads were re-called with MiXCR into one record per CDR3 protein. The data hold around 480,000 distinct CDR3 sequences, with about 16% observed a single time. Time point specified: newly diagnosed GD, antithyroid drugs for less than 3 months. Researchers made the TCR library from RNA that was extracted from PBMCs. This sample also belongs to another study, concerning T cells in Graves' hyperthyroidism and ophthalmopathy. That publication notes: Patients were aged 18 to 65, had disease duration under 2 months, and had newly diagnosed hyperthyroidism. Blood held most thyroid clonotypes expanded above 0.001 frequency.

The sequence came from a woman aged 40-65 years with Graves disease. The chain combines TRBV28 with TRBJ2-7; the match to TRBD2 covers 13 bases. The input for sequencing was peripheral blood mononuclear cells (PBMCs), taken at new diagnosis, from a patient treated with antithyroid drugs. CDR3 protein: CASSLPPGTSGNYEQYF. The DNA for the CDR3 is TGTGCCAGCAGTTTACCCCCGGGGACTAGCGGGAACTACGAGCAGTACTTC.